This T cell receptor (beta chain) is drawn from a study of blood T cells in healthy people across ages. Germline assignment: CDR1 SGHTA and CDR2 FQGNSA. The CDR3 contains 15 residues. Trimming at V came to 4 bases and at J to 3 bases, leaving 5 bases not matched to a gene. For the second PCR, which ran for roughly 6 to 11 cycles, a sample-barcoded 5' primer and a J-beta primer mix were used. Using its own MiXCR run on the 5' RACE reads, TCRdb lists one record per CDR3 protein. The sample has over 1,500,000 distinct CDR3 sequences; approximately 50% are singletons. This TCR was sampled from a woman aged 40 to 50 in good health. Source material: blood. The chain couples TRBV7-2 to TRBJ2-2, with 7 bases matching TRBD2. The CDR3 region is CASSSTSLDTGELFF. In DNA, the CDR3 is TGTGCCAGCAGCTCGACTAGCTTGGACACCGGGGAGCTGTTTTTT.